These T cell receptor beta chains were read from a single sample in a study of T-cell reconstitution after alpha-beta-depleted transplantation in children. TCRdb re-derived calls from the PCR reads in MiXCR, one entry per CDR3 protein. Among roughly 610,000 distinct CDR3 sequences, roughly 10% were seen once, and the ten largest hold 3.5% to 5%. The sequences come from PBMCs from the stem cell graft donor, collected from the stem cell graft. These receptors were collected from a human donor who donated a stem cell graft to a child with acute myeloid leukemia. CDR3s include the opening cysteine and the closing phenylalanine or tryptophan. The order of the fields is D gene, V gene, J gene, clone size, CDR3 protein, CDR3 DNA. A D gene is named only where the DNA matches it firmly. Size is stated for part of the rows, as once, few or many counts, or as a class when the clone is expanded.

.	TRBV7-2	TRBJ1-1	few	CASSSVVLTEAFF	TGTGCCAGCAGCTCGGTAGTCCTCACTGAAGCTTTCTTT
TRBD1	TRBV7-2	TRBJ2-7	.	CASSLLGVGQGFGEQYF	TGTGCCAGCAGCTTATTGGGCGTGGGACAGGGATTTGGCGAGCAGTACTTC
.	TRBV28	TRBJ2-7	few	CASILGGWQSYEQYF	TGTGCCAGCATCCTTGGGGGATGGCAGTCCTACGAGCAGTACTTC
.	TRBV7-9	TRBJ2-7	.	CASSFSQGLYEQYF	TGTGCCAGCAGCTTCAGCCAGGGGCTCTACGAGCAGTACTTC
.	TRBV6-5	TRBJ2-1	few	CASSYLPQGSYNEQFF	TGTGCCAGCAGTTACTTACCCCAGGGCTCCTACAATGAGCAGTTCTTC
.	TRBV30	TRBJ2-1	few	CAWSVLREQFF	TGTGCCTGGAGTGTACTTCGGGAGCAGTTCTTC
TRBD1	TRBV20-1	TRBJ1-4	.	CSARDDRGGEKLFF	TGCAGTGCTAGAGACGACAGGGGAGGCGAAAAACTGTTTTTT
.	TRBV5-1	TRBJ2-2	.	CASGRTGENTGELFF	TGCGCCAGCGGGAGGACGGGGGAGAACACCGGGGAGCTGTTTTTT
.	TRBV24-1	TRBJ2-5	.	CATSDGVTETQYF	TGTGCCACCAGTGATGGCGTTACGGAGACCCAGTACTTC
.	TRBV7-9	TRBJ2-7	.	CASSAKQESSYEQYF	TGTGCCAGCAGCGCCAAACAGGAGAGCTCCTACGAGCAGTACTTC
.	TRBV28	TRBJ2-5	few	CASSLRRGAMGTQYF	TGTGCCAGCAGTTTACGTCGAGGGGCTATGGGGACCCAGTACTTC
TRBD2	TRBV28	TRBJ2-1	many	CASSPLDSGVSYNEQFF	TGTGCCAGCAGCCCTCTTGATAGCGGGGTATCCTACAATGAGCAGTTCTTC
TRBD1	TRBV20-1	TRBJ1-1	many	CSARVSGGGSEAFF	TGCAGTGCTAGAGTGTCAGGGGGCGGATCTGAAGCTTTCTTT
.	TRBV7-8	TRBJ2-7	.	CASSPPTLPGTITYEQYF	TGTGCCAGCAGCCCCCCGACGCTGCCCGGGACAATAACCTACGAGCAGTACTTC
.	TRBV12-3/TRBV12-4	TRBJ1-2	few	CASSRDPVYGYTF	TGTGCCAGCAGCCGAGACCCGGTCTATGGCTACACCTTC
.	TRBV7-2	TRBJ2-3	many	CASSLRAARGNTDTQYF	TGTGCCAGCAGCTTAAGGGCGGCCCGGGGCAACACAGATACGCAGTATTTT
.	TRBV28	TRBJ1-2	few	CASTGSQDYGYTF	TGTGCCAGCACTGGGTCGCAGGACTATGGCTACACCTTC
TRBD2	TRBV9	TRBJ2-1	few	CASSSIAGVHNEQFF	TGTGCCAGCAGCTCCATAGCGGGAGTTCACAATGAGCAGTTCTTC